These 18 T cell receptor beta chains came from one sample sequenced in a study of immune evolution from preneoplasia to lung adenocarcinoma (dated by TCRdb to about 2021). Library generation was performed with the immunoSEQ multiplex PCR assay. TCRdb stores this immuneACCESS table with in-frame sequences only. Part of the clones is absent; in the studies checked, under half of the shortfall reflects unresolved V genes, and no reason is known for the rest. The sample table records approximately 4,300 clones; about four fifths of these occur just once. Clones ranked in the top ten supply about an eighth of the sample. The specimen sequenced was FFPE normal lung tissue adjacent to the tumor. Receptor source: a person aged 50-75 years with lung adenocarcinoma.

The chain links TRBV28 to TRBJ2-1; TRBD1 matches at 9 bases. The CDR3 totals 15 residues. Losses at the gene ends were 5 bases for V and 5 bases for J; bases not matched to a gene: 7. Germline CDR1 reads MDHEN; CDR2 reads SYDVKM. CDR3 in DNA: TGTGCCAGCAGTCAGCCGGGACAGGGCCACAATGAGCAGTTCTTC. Translated, it gives CASSQPGQGHNEQFF.

In this sample, this clone turned up a few times. The CDR3 loop is CASSQNRGQPQHF. DNA for the CDR3: TGCGCCAGCAGCCAAAACAGGGGACAGCCCCAGCATTTT. J is TRBJ1-5 and V is TRBV4-3; TRBD1 matches at 7 bases. Losses at the gene ends were 2 bases for V and 7 bases for J; bases not matched to a gene: 2. Germline assignment: CDR1 LGHNA and CDR2 YSLEER. CDR3 size: 13 residues.

This clone has a handful of counts. The rearrangement uses TRBV6-5 and TRBJ2-5; D might be TRBD1 or TRBD2, each matching 5 bases. The ends were cut back, 6 bases at V and 0 bases at J, with 8 bases in the middle. CDR1 is MNHEY and CDR2 is SVGAGI in the germline V gene. The CDR3 totals 13 residues. The CDR3 sequence is CASRPGHQETQYF. CDR3 sequence (DNA): TGTGCCAGCAGACCGGGACACCAAGAGACCCAGTACTTC.

The CDR3 coding sequence is TGTGCCAGCAGCTCTACAGGGCCTTATGGCTACACCTTC. Protein: CASSSTGPYGYTF. This chain uses TRBV11-2 with TRBJ1-2, with D tentatively TRBD1 (6 bases). CDR1 and CDR2 from the germline V gene are SGHAT and FQNNGV. The germline V and J ends were trimmed by 4 bases and 5 bases, with 11 bases remaining between them. The CDR3 is 13 residues long. The full variable domain, completed using reference TRBV11-2 and TRBJ1-2, is EAGVAQSPRYKIIEKRQSVAFWCNPISGHATLYWYQQILGQGPKLLIQFQNNGVVDDSQLPKDRFSAERLKGVDSTLKIQPAKLEDSAVYLCASSSTGPYGYTFGSGTRLTVV.

The chain carries TRBV7-2 and TRBJ1-5; D unclear. The CDR3 length is 14 residues. Germline V lookup: CDR1 SGHTA, CDR2 FQGNSA. Trimming removed 5 bases at V and 3 bases at J, with 11 bases between. CDR3 nucleotides: TGTGCCAGCAGCATTCCGGGAACCAATCAGCCCCAGCATTTT. Its translation is CASSIPGTNQPQHF.

This clone was seen a few times. The J gene is TRBJ1-5, the V gene TRBV6-5; 7 positions agree with TRBD1. This CDR3 contains 13 residues. Germline V gives CDR1 MNHEY, CDR2 SVGAGI. The junction had 2 bases not matched to a gene; V was cut back by 0 bases and J by 9 bases. The CDR3 sequence: CASSYSQGRPQHF. CDR3 sequence (DNA): TGTGCCAGCAGTTACTCACAGGGGAGGCCCCAGCATTTT.

The rearrangement uses TRBV5-5 and TRBJ2-6; D is uncertain. Trimming left V 2 bases short and J 0 bases short, with 3 bases between. CDR1 is SGHKS, CDR2 YYEKEE, per germline (reference sequence). This CDR3 region has 14 residues. The CDR3 is CASSFFSGANVLTF. The CDR3 coding sequence is TGTGCCAGCAGCTTTTTCTCTGGGGCCAACGTCCTGACTTTC. Looking up the rest from reference TRBV5-5 and TRBJ2-6 gives the full variable domain: DAGVTQSPTHLIKTRGQQVTLRCSPISGHKSVSWYQQVLGQGPQFIFQYYEKEERGRGNFPDRFSARQFPNYSSELNVNALLLGDSALYLCASSFFSGANVLTFGAGSRLTVL.

The J gene is TRBJ1-3, the V gene TRBV5-1, with TRBD1 as a possible D gene (5 bases). Germline CDR1 reads SGHRS; CDR2 reads YFSETQ. The V and J ends lost 0 bases and 2 bases respectively, with 6 bases between them. The CDR3 loop spans 14 amino acids. The CDR3 is CASSLAGAGNTIYF. The CDR3 DNA sequence: TGCGCCAGCAGCTTGGCGGGGGCTGGAAACACCATATATTTT.

DNA of the CDR3: TGCGCCAGCAGCCCAGGGGACTTCATGAACACTGAAGCTTTCTTT. Its protein product is CASSPGDFMNTEAFF. The chain couples TRBV5-1 to TRBJ1-1, with D tentatively TRBD1 (6 bases). V dropped 4 bases and J dropped 0 bases, with 13 bases sitting between them. The CDR3 runs 15 residues. From germline, CDR1 is SGHRS and CDR2 YFSETQ.

The chain couples TRBV7-9 to TRBJ1-1, with D possibly matching TRBD1 (5 bases). The germline V and J ends were trimmed by 1 base and 3 bases, with 9 bases remaining between them. Germline V gene lookup returns CDR1 SEHNR and CDR2 FQNEAQ (reference sequence). The CDR3 is 14 residues long. The CDR3 here is CASSLGGADTEAFF. CDR3 DNA sequence: TGTGCCAGCAGCTTAGGGGGCGCGGACACTGAAGCTTTCTTT. The variable domain in full, completed from reference TRBV7-9 and TRBJ1-1, reads DTGVSQNPRHKITKRGQNVTFRCDPISEHNRLYWYRQTLGQGPEFLTYFQNEAQLEKSRLLSDRFSAERPKGSFSTLEIQRTEQGDSAMYLCASSLGGADTEAFFGQGTRLTVV.

The genes are TRBV4-3 and TRBJ1-1, with TRBD1 matching over 8 bases. CDR3 size: 16 residues. CDR1 is LGHNA, CDR2 YSLEER, per germline. V was pared by 0 bases and J by 1 base, with 4 bases of the junction left unmatched. The CDR3 DNA follows: TGCGCCAGCAGCCAAGAGGGTACAGGGGGGAACACTGAAGCTTTCTTT. It encodes CASSQEGTGGNTEAFF.

V and J are TRBV28 and TRBJ2-7; 8 bases match TRBD2. The CDR3 runs to 14 residues. Germline V gives CDR1 MDHEN, CDR2 SYDVKM. V lost 5 bases and J lost 5; bases outside the gene matches: 8. The CDR3 DNA follows: TGTGCCAGCAGTGCAGGCCTAGCGGGCGACGAGCAGTACTTC. Translated, it gives CASSAGLAGDEQYF.

The chain couples TRBV7-3 to TRBJ1-1; 7 bases line up with TRBD1. Germline V gives CDR1 SGHTA, CDR2 FQGTGA. This CDR3 contains 15 residues. With 9 bases clipped from V and 0 bases from J, the junction kept 10 bases outside the gene matches. The CDR3 loop is CASAKSGGMNTEAFF. In DNA form, the CDR3 reads TGTGCCAGTGCTAAGTCAGGGGGAATGAACACTGAAGCTTTCTTT.

CDR3 sequence (DNA): TGCGCCAGCAGCCTCGGAGGGGTTCCCCCCGGGGAGCTGTTTTTT. Translating gives CASSLGGVPPGELFF. V is TRBV5-1 and J is TRBJ2-2; TRBD2 might be the D (6 bases). Germline V gene lookup returns CDR1 SGHRS and CDR2 YFSETQ. Trimming took off 4 bases at V and 6 bases at J, with 16 bases between the two ends. The CDR3 has 15 residues. Based on the CDR3 plus reference TRBV5-1 and TRBJ2-2, the full variable domain is KAGVTQTPRYLIKTRGQQVTLSCSPISGHRSVSWYQQTPGQGLQFLFEYFSETQRNKGNFPGRFSGRQFSNSRSEMNVSTLELGDSALYLCASSLGGVPPGELFFGEGSRLTVL.

This clone was counted only a few times. The rearrangement links TRBV18 to TRBJ2-7; the match to TRBD2 covers 7 bases. There are 15 residues in the CDR3. Germline assignment: CDR1 KGHSH and CDR2 LQKENI. J lost 2 bases, V lost 0 bases, and 4 bases had no gene match. As DNA, the CDR3 is TGTGCCAGCTCACCACCCGGAGCGGGAACCTACGAGCAGTACTTC. This codes for CASSPPGAGTYEQYF. Full variable domain (missing parts from reference TRBV18 and TRBJ2-7): NAGVMQNPRHLVRRRGQEARLRCSPMKGHSHVYWYRQLPEEGLKFMVYLQKENIIDESGMPKERFSAEFPKEGPSILRIQQVVRGDSAAYFCASSPPGAGTYEQYFGPGTRLTVT.

The genes are TRBV6-4 and TRBJ2-7; 9 bases align to TRBD1. The CDR3 sequence is 14 residues long. V gave up 6 bases and J gave up 0 bases; unmatched junction bases: 3. The V gene's germline CDR1 is MRHNA and CDR2 SNTAGT. For the CDR3, the DNA is TGTGCCAGCAGGCGGGACAGGGACTCCTACGAGCAGTACTTC. Amino acids: CASRRDRDSYEQYF.

This clone was observed once. The chain uses TRBV7-8 and TRBJ2-7; D is unclear. The CDR3 totals 16 residues. From germline, CDR1 is SGHVS and CDR2 FQNEAQ. Trimming took 4 bases from V and 5 from J, leaving 21 bases between them. This CDR3 is CASSSITHLVFHEQYF. CDR3 DNA sequence: TGTGCCAGCAGCTCGATAACGCACCTAGTTTTCCACGAGCAGTACTTC.

V gene TRBV5-1 combines with J gene TRBJ2-7, with a possible D match to TRBD1 (5 bases). Trimming took 0 bases from V and 2 from J, leaving 12 bases between them. The germline V gene has CDR1 SGHRS and CDR2 YFSETQ. CDR3 length: 15 residues. CDR3 protein: CASSLGAGFTYEQYF. In DNA form, the CDR3 reads TGCGCCAGCAGCTTGGGAGCAGGGTTCACCTACGAGCAGTACTTC.